Detailed here is one T cell receptor beta chain. As yet, its antigen is unknown. The record originates from a study of T cell repertoires in aging, cancer and after chemotherapy. Study conclusions and caveats: Compared with age-matched healthy donors, untreated hematological or solid cancer patients showed higher blood TCR clonality.

Amplification of TCR beta used genomic DNA extracted from peripheral blood. TRB rearrangements spanning V, D and J were amplified using mixed TRB-A/B primers. TCRdb re-derived calls from the multiplex PCR reads in MiXCR, one entry per CDR3 protein. Here the sample spans around 8,100 distinct CDR3 sequences, 40% being singletons. This receptor was identified in a human donor in good health. Material: blood.

The CDR3 reads CASSQDLAGGEQYF. CDR3 DNA: TGCGCCAGCAGCCAAGACCTGGCCGGAGGCGAGCAGTACTTC. The V call is TRBV4-3, the J call TRBJ2-7, with D perhaps matching TRBD2 (5 bases). Germline values: CDR1 LGHNA, CDR2 YSLEER. The CDR3 totals 14 residues. Trimming took 0 bases from V and 6 from J, leaving 12 bases between them.